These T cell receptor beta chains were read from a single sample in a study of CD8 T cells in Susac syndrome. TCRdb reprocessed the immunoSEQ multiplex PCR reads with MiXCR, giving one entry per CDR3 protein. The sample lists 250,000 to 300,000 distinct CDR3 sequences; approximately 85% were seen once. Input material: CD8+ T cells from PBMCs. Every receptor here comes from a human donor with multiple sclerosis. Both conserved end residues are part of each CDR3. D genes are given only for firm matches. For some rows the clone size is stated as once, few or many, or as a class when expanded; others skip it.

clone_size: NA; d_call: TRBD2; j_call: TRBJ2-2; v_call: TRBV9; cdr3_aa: CASVPGAGVGTGELFF; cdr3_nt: TGTGCCAGCGTCCCCGGGGCGGGAGTTGGGACCGGGGAGCTGTTTTTT
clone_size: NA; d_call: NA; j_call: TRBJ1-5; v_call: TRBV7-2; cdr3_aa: CASSLGGTVNQPQHF; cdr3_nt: TGTGCCAGCAGCTTAGGTGGTACAGTCAATCAGCCCCAGCATTTT
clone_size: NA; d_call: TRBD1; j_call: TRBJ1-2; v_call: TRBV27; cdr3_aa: CASSHDRDYGYTF; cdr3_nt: TGTGCCAGCAGCCATGACAGGGACTATGGCTACACCTTC
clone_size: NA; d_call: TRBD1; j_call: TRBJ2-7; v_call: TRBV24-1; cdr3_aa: CATSDLRGREQYF; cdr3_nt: TGTGCCACCAGTGACCTCAGGGGGAGAGAGCAGTACTTC
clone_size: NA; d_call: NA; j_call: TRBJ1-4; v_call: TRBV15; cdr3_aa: CATASPPSSTSLGKLFF; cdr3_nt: TGTGCCACCGCGAGCCCTCCAAGTAGCACGTCCCTGGGAAAACTGTTTTTT
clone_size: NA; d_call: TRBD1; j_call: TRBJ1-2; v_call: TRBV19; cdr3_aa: CASSFTGEGYTF; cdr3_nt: TGTGCCAGTAGTTTCACAGGGGAAGGCTACACCTTC
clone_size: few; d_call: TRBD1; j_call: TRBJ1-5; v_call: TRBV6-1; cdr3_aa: CASSPEDRGNQPQHF; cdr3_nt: TGTGCCAGCAGTCCAGAGGACAGGGGGAATCAGCCCCAGCATTTT
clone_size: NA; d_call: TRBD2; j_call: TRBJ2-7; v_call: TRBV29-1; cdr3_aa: CSVEGLAGAYEQYF; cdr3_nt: TGCAGCGTTGAGGGACTAGCGGGCGCCTACGAGCAGTACTTC
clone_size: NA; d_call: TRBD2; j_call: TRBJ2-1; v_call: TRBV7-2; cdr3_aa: CASSRLAGEDYNEQFF; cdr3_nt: TGTGCCAGCAGCAGACTAGCGGGAGAGGACTACAATGAGCAGTTCTTC
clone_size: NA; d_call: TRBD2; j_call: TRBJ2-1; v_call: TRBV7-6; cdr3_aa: CASSFLAENSYNEQFF; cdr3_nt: TGTGCCAGCAGCTTCCTAGCGGAGAACTCCTACAATGAGCAGTTCTTC
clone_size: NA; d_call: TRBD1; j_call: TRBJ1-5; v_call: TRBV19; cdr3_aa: CASSMGTGSNQPQHF; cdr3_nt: TGTGCCAGTAGTATGGGGACAGGGAGCAATCAGCCCCAGCATTTT
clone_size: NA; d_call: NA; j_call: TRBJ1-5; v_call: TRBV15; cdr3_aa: CATRDSLDQPQHF; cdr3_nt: TGTGCCACGAGAGACAGCCTGGATCAGCCCCAGCATTTT
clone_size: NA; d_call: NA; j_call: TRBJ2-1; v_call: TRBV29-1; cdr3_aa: CSARSAIGSGQSYNEQFF; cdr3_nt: TGCAGCGCCCGTAGCGCGATCGGGTCCGGTCAATCCTACAATGAGCAGTTCTTC
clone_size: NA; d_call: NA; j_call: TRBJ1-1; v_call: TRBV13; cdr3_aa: CASNLLRNTEAFF; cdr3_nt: TGTGCCAGCAACTTGCTGCGGAACACTGAAGCCTTCTTT
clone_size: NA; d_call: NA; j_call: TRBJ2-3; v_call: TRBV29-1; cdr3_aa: CSVEPLGQIRADTQYF; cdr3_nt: TGCAGCGTTGAGCCCCTCGGACAGATTCGGGCAGATACGCAGTATTTT
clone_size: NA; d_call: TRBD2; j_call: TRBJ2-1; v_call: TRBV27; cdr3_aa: CASSSKGTSGINEQFF; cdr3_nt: TGTGCCAGCAGTTCCAAGGGGACTAGCGGGATCAATGAGCAGTTCTTC
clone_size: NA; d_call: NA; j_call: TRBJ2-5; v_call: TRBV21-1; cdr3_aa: CASSKNGRVCWETQYF; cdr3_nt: TGTGCCAGCAGCAAAAATGGCAGGGTGTGTTGGGAGACCCAGTACTTC
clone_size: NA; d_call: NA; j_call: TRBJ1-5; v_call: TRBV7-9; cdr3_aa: CASSLGSGSYQPQHF; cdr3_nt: TGTGCCAGCAGCTTAGGTTCAGGGTCCTATCAGCCCCAGCATTTT
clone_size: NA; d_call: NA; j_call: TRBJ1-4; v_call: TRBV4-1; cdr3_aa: CASSQGQVQGGREKLFF; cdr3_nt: TGCGCCAGCAGCCAAGGCCAGGTGCAAGGGGGACGGGAAAAACTGTTTTTT
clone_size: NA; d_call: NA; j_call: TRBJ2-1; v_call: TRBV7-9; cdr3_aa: CASSSGVLTRVGEQFF; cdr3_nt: TGTGCCAGCAGCTCAGGGGTTTTGACTAGGGTCGGAGAGCAGTTCTTC
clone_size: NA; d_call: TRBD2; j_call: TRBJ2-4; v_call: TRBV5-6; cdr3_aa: CASSALAGLAKNIQYF; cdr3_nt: TGTGCCAGCAGCGCACTAGCGGGACTAGCCAAAAACATTCAGTACTTC
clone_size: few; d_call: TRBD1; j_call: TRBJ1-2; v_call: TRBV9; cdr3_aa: CASSVEGTAYGYTF; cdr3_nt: TGTGCCAGCAGCGTAGAGGGGACAGCCTATGGCTACACCTTC
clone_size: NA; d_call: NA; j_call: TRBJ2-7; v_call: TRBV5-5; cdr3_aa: CASSLGQGMLQKEQYF; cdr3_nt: TGTGCCAGCAGCTTGGGGCAGGGCATGCTACAGAAGGAGCAGTACTTC
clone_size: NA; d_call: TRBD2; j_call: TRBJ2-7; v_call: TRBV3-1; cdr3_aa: CASSQRLLAGGHMGEQYF; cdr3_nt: TGTGCCAGCAGCCAACGCCTACTAGCGGGAGGGCACATGGGCGAGCAGTACTTC
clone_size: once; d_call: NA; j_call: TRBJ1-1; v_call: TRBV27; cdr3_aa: CASSLVSHTEAFF; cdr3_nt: TGTGCCAGCAGTTTAGTCAGTCACACTGAAGCTTTCTTT
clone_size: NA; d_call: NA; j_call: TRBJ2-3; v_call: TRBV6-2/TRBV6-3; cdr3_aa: CASSYLPGVADTDTQYF; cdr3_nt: TGTGCCAGCAGTTACCTTCCGGGGGTAGCGGATACAGATACGCAGTATTTT
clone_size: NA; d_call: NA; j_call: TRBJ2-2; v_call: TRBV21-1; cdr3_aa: CASRWLPHGELFF; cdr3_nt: TGTGCCAGCCGGTGGCTTCCTCACGGGGAGCTGTTTTTT
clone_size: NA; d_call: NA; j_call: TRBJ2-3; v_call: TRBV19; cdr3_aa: CASTPGRGADTQYF; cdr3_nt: TGTGCCAGTACCCCTGGCAGGGGGGCAGATACGCAGTATTTT